Listed below are T cell receptor beta chains from one sample, sequenced in a study of type 1 regulatory T cells. The antigens for these receptors are not known. Via MiXCR, TCRdb re-called the reads, giving one row per CDR3 protein. Among about 74,000 distinct CDR3 sequences listed, 63% were seen once. Input material: cultured T cells, either the whole culture or a sorted T cell fraction (not recorded which). These receptors all stem from a human donor in good health. Each CDR3 is given with its conserved first and last residue. Each record gives: V gene, D gene, J gene, clone size, CDR3 DNA, CDR3 protein. D genes are given only for firm matches. Some rows mark clone size as missing; the rest say once, few, many or name a class of expanded clone.

>TRBV6-6|NA|TRBJ2-7|NA
TGTGCCAGCAGTCGTCAGCTCTACGAGCAGTACTTC
CASSRQLYEQYF
>TRBV6-2/TRBV6-3|NA|TRBJ1-1|few
TGTGCCAGCAGTTACTTCGAGGCAGGCGGAGCTTTCTTT
CASSYFEAGGAFF
>TRBV14|NA|TRBJ2-7|NA
TGTGCCAGCAGCCTACCTGGCACGCCGAGGAACGAGCAGTACTTC
CASSLPGTPRNEQYF
>TRBV7-2|TRBD1|TRBJ1-4|NA
TGTGCCAGCAGCTTGTGGACAGGGGTGGCTAATGAAAAACTGTTTTTT
CASSLWTGVANEKLFF
>TRBV4-3|TRBD2|TRBJ2-2|NA
TGCGCCAGCAGCCACACCGGGACTAGCGAGATCGGGGAGCTGTTTTTT
CASSHTGTSEIGELFF
>TRBV11-2|NA|TRBJ2-1|few
TGTGCCAGCAGCGCACCCCATGGGAATGAGCAGTTCTTC
CASSAPHGNEQFF
>TRBV19|NA|TRBJ2-3|NA
TGTGCCAGTAGTATCCCAGCCTCCGATACGCAGTATTTT
CASSIPASDTQYF
>TRBV13|NA|TRBJ2-1|few
TGTGCCAGCAGCTTATATGGGAGATTAAGGAATAACAATGAGCAGTTCTTC
CASSLYGRLRNNNEQFF
>TRBV6-5|NA|TRBJ1-2|NA
TGTGCCAGCTCGGGGGGCCCTAGACTTGGCTACACCTTC
CASSGGPRLGYTF
>TRBV12-3/TRBV12-4|TRBD1|TRBJ2-7|NA
TGTGCCAGCACACAAGCCGGACAGGGTGACGGCGAGCAGTACTTC
CASTQAGQGDGEQYF
>TRBV10-3|NA|TRBJ2-7|NA
TGTGCCACCACCGAGAGACTAAACTACGAGCAGTACTTC
CATTERLNYEQYF
>TRBV5-1|NA|TRBJ2-5|once
TGCGCCAGCAGGGACTCAGGGAAAGAGACCCAGTACTTC
CASRDSGKETQYF
>TRBV20-1|NA|TRBJ2-3|NA
TGCAGTGCTAGGCAGGGGGATACGCAGTATTTT
CSARQGDTQYF
>TRBV19|TRBD2|TRBJ2-3|NA
TGTGCCAGTAGACAGCGGGAGGCGGCAGATACGCAGTATTTT
CASRQREAADTQYF
>TRBV7-6|NA|TRBJ2-1|NA
TGTGCCAGCAGCCTAACAGGGATGACCTACAATGAGCAGTTCTTC
CASSLTGMTYNEQFF
>TRBV7-2|TRBD1|TRBJ1-4|NA
TGTGCCAGCGGACGACAGGGTGAAAAACTGTTTTTC
CASGRQGEKLFF
>TRBV7-9|TRBD1|TRBJ2-2|few
TGTGCCAGCAGCATAATGACAGGGGTCGGCACCGGGGAGCTGTTTTTT
CASSIMTGVGTGELFF
>TRBV6-4|TRBD1|TRBJ2-7|NA
TGTGCCAGCAGTGACCCCGGACAGGGGGCTTCATACGAGCAGTACTTC
CASSDPGQGASYEQYF
>TRBV20-1|NA|TRBJ2-6|NA
TGCAGTGCTAGAGCTGGGGCCAACGTCCTGACTTTC
CSARAGANVLTF
>TRBV12-3/TRBV12-4|NA|TRBJ2-1|NA
TGTGCCAGCAGTTCCGACGGCCGCCCCGCTGACAATGAGCAGTTCTTC
CASSSDGRPADNEQFF
>TRBV5-5|NA|TRBJ1-6|NA
TGTGCCAGCTCCCGGGGTCAAGGACCGTCACCCCTCCACTTT
CASSRGQGPSPLHF
>TRBV19|TRBD2|TRBJ2-3|NA
TGTGCCAGTAGCGTCGGGACTAGCGGGAGCACAGATACGCAGTATTTT
CASSVGTSGSTDTQYF
>TRBV4-3|NA|TRBJ2-4|NA
TGCGCCAGCAGCCAAGACGCTAGTCAAAACATTCAGTACTTC
CASSQDASQNIQYF
>TRBV30|NA|TRBJ2-7|NA
TGTGCCTGGAGTTACGGGGAGGGGGCCTACGAGCAGTACTTC
CAWSYGEGAYEQYF
>TRBV20-1|NA|TRBJ2-3|NA
TGCAGTGCTAGGATGAGTCAAGATACGCAGTATTTT
CSARMSQDTQYF
>TRBV27|NA|TRBJ1-1|NA
TGTGCCAGCAGTTTCGGGGTCTCAGTGAACACTGAAGCTTTCTTT
CASSFGVSVNTEAFF
>TRBV12-3/TRBV12-4|TRBD1|TRBJ2-3|NA
TGTGCCAGCAGTTTAAAGACAGGGAGTTCAGATACGCAGTATTTT
CASSLKTGSSDTQYF
>TRBV7-9|NA|TRBJ2-3|few
TGTGCCAGCAGCTATACCACAGATACGCAGTATTTT
CASSYTTDTQYF
>TRBV9|TRBD1|TRBJ2-1|once
TGTGCCAGCAGCGTAGGCGGACAGGGGACCTACAATGAGCAGTTCTTC
CASSVGGQGTYNEQFF
>TRBV6-2/TRBV6-3|TRBD1|TRBJ2-7|NA
TGTGCCAGCGGGGCCAGGGGGCTAAAGATCGCCTACGAGCAGTACTTC
CASGARGLKIAYEQYF
>TRBV29-1|TRBD2|TRBJ2-5|NA
TGCAGCGTTGAATTAGCGGGCTTTGGAGAGACCCAGTACTTC
CSVELAGFGETQYF
>TRBV12-3/TRBV12-4|NA|TRBJ1-1|NA
TGTGCCAGCAGGCCCCAGACTTTGAACACTGAAGCTTTCTTT
CASRPQTLNTEAFF
>TRBV28|TRBD1|TRBJ2-5|NA
TGTGCCAGCAGTTTAAGGACAGGGAGAGAGACCCAGTACTTC
CASSLRTGRETQYF
>TRBV2|TRBD2|TRBJ2-1|NA
TGTGCCAGCAGGGACACAGGACTAGCGGGAGGCGTAGATGAGCAGTTCTTC
CASRDTGLAGGVDEQFF
>TRBV7-2|NA|TRBJ2-7|NA
TGTGCCAGCAGCTTATTGCGGGGACCTTCCTACGAGCAGTACTTC
CASSLLRGPSYEQYF
>TRBV20-1|NA|TRBJ2-2|NA
TGCAGTGCTAGAAATCAGGAGGCCGCGAACACCGGGGAGCTGTTTTTT
CSARNQEAANTGELFF
>TRBV24-1|TRBD1|TRBJ2-1|few
TGTGCCACCAGTGGCCCAGGGGGCAATGAGCAGTTCTTC
CATSGPGGNEQFF
>TRBV29-1|TRBD2|TRBJ2-3|few
TGCAGCGTGCAGGGCGGGGGAAGACTTAGCACAGATACGCAGTATTTT
CSVQGGGRLSTDTQYF
>TRBV28|NA|TRBJ2-1|NA
TGTGCCAGCCGAAGCGCAGGGGTCAACAATGAGCAGTTCTTC
CASRSAGVNNEQFF
>TRBV19|TRBD2|TRBJ2-1|NA
TGTGCCAGTAGATATTCTAGCGGACAACATAGCTCCTACAATGAGCAGTTCTTC
CASRYSSGQHSSYNEQFF
>TRBV12-3/TRBV12-4|NA|TRBJ1-5|NA
TGTGCCAGCAGTTTAGGGGACCGTAATCAGCCCCAGCATTTT
CASSLGDRNQPQHF
>TRBV7-2|NA|TRBJ2-7|NA
TGTGCCAGCAGCTTAGGCCAGAGCTCCTACGAGCAGTACTTC
CASSLGQSSYEQYF
>TRBV7-2|NA|TRBJ2-1|few
TGTGCCAGCAGCCGAGCTTCTGAGCAGTTCTTC
CASSRASEQFF
>TRBV18|NA|TRBJ2-3|NA
TGTGCCAGCTCAGGGGGCATCGGCACAGATACGCAGTATTTT
CASSGGIGTDTQYF
>TRBV18|TRBD1|TRBJ1-2|few
TGTGCCAGCTCACCCTCAACCACAGGGGGACATGGCTACACCTTC
CASSPSTTGGHGYTF
>TRBV20-1|NA|TRBJ2-3|NA
TGCAGTGCTAGAGATCAGACGTCTAGCACAGATACGCAGTATTTT
CSARDQTSSTDTQYF
>TRBV28|TRBD1|TRBJ2-7|NA
TGTGCCAGCAGTCAGGGACAGGGGCGGGTCGTCATCGAGCAGTACTTC
CASSQGQGRVVIEQYF
>TRBV7-2|NA|TRBJ2-5|once
TGTGCCAGCGCAGCAGGGGTTTCGGGGGAGACCCAGTACTTC
CASAAGVSGETQYF
>TRBV29-1|NA|TRBJ1-2|NA
TGCAGCGTTGACTTGTCGTCAGGGGTGAACTATGTCTACACCTTC
CSVDLSSGVNYVYTF
>TRBV6-2/TRBV6-3|NA|TRBJ2-3|NA
TGTGCCAGCAGTTACTTCGGTTTGGATACGCAGTATTTT
CASSYFGLDTQYF
>TRBV5-5|NA|TRBJ2-7|NA
TGTGCCAGCAGCTTCAGCGCCGGACCCCAATTTGACTACGAGCAGTACTTC
CASSFSAGPQFDYEQYF
>TRBV20-1|TRBD2|TRBJ2-7|few
TGCAGTGCTAGAAGGACTAGCGGTCTCTACGAGCAGTACTTC
CSARRTSGLYEQYF
>TRBV29-1|TRBD2|TRBJ2-7|few
TGCAGCGCCAGTCGAGCGGGAGGACGTGAGCAGTACTTC
CSASRAGGREQYF
>TRBV5-1|TRBD1|TRBJ2-7|NA
TGCGCCAGCAGCGGTCGGACAGGGGGGGACTCCTACGAGCAGTACTTC
CASSGRTGGDSYEQYF
>TRBV27|NA|TRBJ2-5|NA
TGTGCCAGCAGTATTACCATCGCCAGGGAGACCCAGTACTTC
CASSITIARETQYF